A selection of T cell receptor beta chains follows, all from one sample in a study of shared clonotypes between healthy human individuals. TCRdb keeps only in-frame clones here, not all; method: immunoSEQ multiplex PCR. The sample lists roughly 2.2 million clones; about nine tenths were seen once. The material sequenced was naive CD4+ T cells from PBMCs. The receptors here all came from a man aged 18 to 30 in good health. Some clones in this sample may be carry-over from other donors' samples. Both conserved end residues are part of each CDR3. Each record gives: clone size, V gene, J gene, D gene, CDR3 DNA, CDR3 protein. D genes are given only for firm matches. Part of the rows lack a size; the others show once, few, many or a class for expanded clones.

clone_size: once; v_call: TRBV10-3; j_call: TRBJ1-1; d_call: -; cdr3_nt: TGTGCCATCAGTGACCCCACGGCGAACACTGAAGCTTTCTTT; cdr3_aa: CAISDPTANTEAFF
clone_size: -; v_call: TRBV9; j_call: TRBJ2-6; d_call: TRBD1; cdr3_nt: TGTGCCAGCAGCGCCGGGACAGGGGGCGCTGGGGCCAACGTCCTGACTTTC; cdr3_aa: CASSAGTGGAGANVLTF
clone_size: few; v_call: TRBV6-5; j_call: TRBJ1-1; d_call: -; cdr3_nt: TGTGCCAGCAGTTACTCGAATGGGCTGGTGGCTTTCTTT; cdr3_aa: CASSYSNGLVAFF
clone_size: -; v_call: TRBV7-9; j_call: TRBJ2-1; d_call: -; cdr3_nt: TGTGCCAGCAGCTTAGGGAGCCTGTTAGAAGGGAATGAGCAGTTCTTC; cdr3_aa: CASSLGSLLEGNEQFF
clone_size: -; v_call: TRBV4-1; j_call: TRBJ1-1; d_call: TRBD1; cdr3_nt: TGCGCCAGCAGCAACCTGACAGGGGGCGCCTCTGCTTTCTTT; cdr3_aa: CASSNLTGGASAFF
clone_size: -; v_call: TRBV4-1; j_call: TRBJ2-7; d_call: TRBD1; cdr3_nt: TGCGCCAGCAGCCAGCCCGGGACAGGGTCCTACGAGCAGTACTTC; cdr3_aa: CASSQPGTGSYEQYF
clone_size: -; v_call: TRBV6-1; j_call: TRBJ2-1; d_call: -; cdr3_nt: TGTGCCAGCAGTGAGGTCGGGAGCTCCAATGAGCAGTTCTTC; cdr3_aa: CASSEVGSSNEQFF
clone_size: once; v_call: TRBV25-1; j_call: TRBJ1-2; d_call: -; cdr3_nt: TGTGCCAGCAGTGGACTATTCATCAATGGCTACACCTTC; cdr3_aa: CASSGLFINGYTF
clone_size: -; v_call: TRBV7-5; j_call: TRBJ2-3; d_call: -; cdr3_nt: TGTGCCAGAAACAATTGGACAGCTCCGTGGGATACGCAGTATTTT; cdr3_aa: CARNNWTAPWDTQYF
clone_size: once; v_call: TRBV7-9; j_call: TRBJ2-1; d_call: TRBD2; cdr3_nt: TGTGCCAGCAGCCGTCCCGGGACTAGCGGGCACAATGAGCAGTTCTTC; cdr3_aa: CASSRPGTSGHNEQFF
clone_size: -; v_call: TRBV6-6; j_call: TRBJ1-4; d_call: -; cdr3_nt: TGTGCCAGCGGCGATAGCGGACAAACTAATGAAAAACTGTTTTTT; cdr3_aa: CASGDSGQTNEKLFF